This T cell receptor beta chain was found in a study of blood T cell repertoires in COVID-19. The CDR3 is 12 amino acids. Trimming removed 2 bases from V and 1 base from J, with 2 bases in between. Germline values: CDR1 MDHEN, CDR2 SYDVKM. The table came from immunoSEQ multiplex PCR; TCRdb's copy has only in-frame clones and leaves some out. The sample has roughly 250,000 clones; around 83% are singletons. The chain employs TRBV28 and TRBJ2-5; no firm D call. The TCR sequence derives from a woman aged 50 to 65 with acute or convalescent COVID-19. The sequenced sample consisted of peripheral blood. CDR3 DNA: TGTGCCAGCAGTTTACTCCAAGAGACCCAGTACTTC. Its translation: CASSLLQETQYF.